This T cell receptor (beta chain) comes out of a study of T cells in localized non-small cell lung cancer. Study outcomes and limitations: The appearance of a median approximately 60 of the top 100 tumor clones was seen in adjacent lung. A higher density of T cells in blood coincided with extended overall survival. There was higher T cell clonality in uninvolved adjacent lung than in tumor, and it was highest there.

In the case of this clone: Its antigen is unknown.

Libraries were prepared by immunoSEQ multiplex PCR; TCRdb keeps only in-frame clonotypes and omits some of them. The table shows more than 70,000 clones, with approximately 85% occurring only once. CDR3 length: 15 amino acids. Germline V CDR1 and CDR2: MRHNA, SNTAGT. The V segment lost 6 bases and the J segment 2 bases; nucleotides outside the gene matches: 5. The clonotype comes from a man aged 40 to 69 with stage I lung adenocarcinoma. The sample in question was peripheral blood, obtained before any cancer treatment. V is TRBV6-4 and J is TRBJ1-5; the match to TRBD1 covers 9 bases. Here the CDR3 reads CASSAGTGRNQPQHF. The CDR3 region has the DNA TGTGCCAGCAGCGCCGGGACAGGGCGCAATCAGCCCCAGCATTTT.